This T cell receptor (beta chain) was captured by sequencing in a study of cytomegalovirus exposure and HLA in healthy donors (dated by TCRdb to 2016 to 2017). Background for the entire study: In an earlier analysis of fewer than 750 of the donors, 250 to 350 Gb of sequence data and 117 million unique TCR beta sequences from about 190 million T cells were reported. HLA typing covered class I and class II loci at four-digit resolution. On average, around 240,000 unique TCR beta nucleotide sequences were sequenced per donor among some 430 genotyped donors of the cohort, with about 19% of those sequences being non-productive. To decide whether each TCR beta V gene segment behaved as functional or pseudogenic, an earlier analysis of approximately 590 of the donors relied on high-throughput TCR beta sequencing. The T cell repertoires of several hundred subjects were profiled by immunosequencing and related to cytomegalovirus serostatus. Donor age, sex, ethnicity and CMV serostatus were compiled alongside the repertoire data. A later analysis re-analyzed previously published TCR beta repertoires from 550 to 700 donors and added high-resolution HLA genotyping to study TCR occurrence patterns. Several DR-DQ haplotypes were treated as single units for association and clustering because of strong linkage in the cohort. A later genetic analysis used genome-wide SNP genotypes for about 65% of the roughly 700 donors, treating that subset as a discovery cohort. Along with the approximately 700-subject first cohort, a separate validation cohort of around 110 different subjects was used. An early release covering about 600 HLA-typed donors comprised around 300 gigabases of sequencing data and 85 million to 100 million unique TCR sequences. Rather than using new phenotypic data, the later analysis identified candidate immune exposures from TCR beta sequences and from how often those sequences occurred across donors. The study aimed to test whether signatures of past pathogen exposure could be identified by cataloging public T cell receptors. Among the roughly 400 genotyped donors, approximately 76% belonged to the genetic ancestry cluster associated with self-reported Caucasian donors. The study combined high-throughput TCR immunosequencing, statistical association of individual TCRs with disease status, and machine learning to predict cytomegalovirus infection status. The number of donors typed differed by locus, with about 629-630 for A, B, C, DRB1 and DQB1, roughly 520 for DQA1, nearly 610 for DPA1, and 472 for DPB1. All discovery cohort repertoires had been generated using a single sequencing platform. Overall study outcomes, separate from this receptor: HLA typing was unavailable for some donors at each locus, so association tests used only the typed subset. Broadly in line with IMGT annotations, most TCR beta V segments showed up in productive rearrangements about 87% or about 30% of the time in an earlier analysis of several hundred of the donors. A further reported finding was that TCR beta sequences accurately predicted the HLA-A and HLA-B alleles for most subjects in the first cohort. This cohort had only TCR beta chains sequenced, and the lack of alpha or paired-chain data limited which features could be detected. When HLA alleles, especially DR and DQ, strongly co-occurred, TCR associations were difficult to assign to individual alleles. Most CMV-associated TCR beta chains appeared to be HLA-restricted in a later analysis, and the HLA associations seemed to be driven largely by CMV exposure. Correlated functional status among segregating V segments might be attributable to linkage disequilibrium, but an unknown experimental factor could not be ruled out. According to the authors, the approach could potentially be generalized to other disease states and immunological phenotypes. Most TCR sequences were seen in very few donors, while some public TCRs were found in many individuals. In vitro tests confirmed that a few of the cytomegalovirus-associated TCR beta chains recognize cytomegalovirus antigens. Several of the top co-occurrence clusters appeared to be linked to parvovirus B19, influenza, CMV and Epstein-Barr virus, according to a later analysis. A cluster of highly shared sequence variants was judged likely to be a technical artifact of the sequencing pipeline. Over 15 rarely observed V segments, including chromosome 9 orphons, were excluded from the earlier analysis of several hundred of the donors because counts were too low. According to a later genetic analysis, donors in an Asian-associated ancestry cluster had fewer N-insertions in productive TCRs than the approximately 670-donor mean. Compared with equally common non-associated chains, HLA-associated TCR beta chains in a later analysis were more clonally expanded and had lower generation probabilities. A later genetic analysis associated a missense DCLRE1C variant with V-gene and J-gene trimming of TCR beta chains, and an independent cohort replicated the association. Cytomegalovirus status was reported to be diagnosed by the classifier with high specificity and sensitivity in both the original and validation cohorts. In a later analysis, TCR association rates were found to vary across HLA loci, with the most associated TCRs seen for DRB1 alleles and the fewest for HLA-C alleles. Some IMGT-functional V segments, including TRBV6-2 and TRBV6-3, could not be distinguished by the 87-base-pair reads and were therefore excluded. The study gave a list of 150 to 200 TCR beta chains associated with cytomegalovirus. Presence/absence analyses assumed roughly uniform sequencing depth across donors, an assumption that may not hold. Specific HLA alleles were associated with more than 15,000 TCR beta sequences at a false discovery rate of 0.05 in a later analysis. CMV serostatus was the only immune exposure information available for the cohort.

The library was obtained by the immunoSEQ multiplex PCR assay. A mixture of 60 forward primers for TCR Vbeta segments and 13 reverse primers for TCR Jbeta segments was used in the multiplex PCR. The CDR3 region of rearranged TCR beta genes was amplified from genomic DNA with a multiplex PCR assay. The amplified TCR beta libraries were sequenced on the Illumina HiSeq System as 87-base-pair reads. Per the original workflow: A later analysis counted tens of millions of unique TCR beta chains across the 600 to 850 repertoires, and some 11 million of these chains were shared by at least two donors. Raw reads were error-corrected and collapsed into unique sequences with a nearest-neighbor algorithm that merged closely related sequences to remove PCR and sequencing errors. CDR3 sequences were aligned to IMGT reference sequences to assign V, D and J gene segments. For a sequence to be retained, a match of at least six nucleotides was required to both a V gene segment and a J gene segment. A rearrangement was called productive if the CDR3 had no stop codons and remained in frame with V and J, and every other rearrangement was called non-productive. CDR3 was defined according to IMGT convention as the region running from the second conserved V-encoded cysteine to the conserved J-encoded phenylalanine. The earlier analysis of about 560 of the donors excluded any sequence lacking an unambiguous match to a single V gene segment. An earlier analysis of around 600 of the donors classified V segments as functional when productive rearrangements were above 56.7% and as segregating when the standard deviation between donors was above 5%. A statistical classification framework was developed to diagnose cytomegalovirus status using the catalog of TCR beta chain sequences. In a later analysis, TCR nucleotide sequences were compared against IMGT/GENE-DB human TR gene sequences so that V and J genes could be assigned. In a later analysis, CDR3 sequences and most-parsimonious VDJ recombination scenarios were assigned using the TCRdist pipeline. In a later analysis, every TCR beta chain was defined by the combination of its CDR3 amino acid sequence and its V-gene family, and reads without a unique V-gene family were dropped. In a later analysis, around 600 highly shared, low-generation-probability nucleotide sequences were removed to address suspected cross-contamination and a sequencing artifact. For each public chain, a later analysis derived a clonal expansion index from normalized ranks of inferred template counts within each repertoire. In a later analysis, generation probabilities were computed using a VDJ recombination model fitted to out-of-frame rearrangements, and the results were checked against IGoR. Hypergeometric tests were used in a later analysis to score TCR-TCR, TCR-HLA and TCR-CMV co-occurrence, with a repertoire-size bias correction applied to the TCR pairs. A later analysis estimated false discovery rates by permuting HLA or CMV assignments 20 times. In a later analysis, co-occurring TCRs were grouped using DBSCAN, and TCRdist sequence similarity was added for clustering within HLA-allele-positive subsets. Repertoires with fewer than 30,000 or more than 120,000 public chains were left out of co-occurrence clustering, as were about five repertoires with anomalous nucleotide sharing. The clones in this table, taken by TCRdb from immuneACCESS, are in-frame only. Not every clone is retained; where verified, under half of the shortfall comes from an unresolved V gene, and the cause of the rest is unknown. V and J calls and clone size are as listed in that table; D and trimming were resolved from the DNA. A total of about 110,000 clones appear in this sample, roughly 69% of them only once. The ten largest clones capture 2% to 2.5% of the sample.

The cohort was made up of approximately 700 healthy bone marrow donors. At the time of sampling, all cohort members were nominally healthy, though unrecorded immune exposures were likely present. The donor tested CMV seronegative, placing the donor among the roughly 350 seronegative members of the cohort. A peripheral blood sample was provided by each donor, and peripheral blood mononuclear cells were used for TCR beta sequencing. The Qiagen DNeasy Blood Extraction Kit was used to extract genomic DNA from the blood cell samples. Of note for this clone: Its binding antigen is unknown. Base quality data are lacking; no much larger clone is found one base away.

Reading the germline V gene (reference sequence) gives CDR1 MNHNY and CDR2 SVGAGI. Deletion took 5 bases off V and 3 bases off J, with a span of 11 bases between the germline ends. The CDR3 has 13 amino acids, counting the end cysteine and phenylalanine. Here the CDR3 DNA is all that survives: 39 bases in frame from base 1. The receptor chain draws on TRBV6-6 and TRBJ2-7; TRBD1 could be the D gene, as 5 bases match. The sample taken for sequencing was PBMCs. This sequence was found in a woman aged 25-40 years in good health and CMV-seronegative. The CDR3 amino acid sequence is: CASSRSQGYEQYF. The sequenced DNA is TGTGCCAGCAGTCGCAGCCAGGGCTACGAGCAGTACTTC.